The source of this T cell receptor (beta chain) is a study of circulating CD8 cells and anti-PD-1 response in melanoma (TCRdb year 2020). In terms of the full investigation: Nivolumab was given to patients intravenously at 3 mg/kg every 2 weeks. Of the approximately 13 patients in the melanoma cohort, seven received anti-PD-1 as first-line therapy and six had prior targeted therapy or immunotherapy. Patients with complete or partial responses were classified as responders; those with stable or progressive disease (RECIST v1.1) as non-responders. The TCR repertoire analysis included some 11 melanoma patients, of whom 7 were non-responders and 4 were responders. On on-treatment samples, PD-1 was detected using a biotinylated anti-human IgG4 antibody. Study-wide findings and limitations: The authors pointed out that the cohort included both treatment-naive and previously treated patients, and that this mix could influence the results. Repertoires were largely private between subsets, with under 8% of TRB clonotypes shared at M1; sharing was highest between DPOS and TIGIT. The highest diversity was observed in the DNEG repertoire, similar and higher clonality was shown by the PD-1 and DPOS repertoires, and the lowest diversity was found in the TIGIT repertoires. Because tumor material was not accessible, tumor reactivity was instead assessed by peptide assays on expanded sorted subsets. Only baseline and M1 samples from a small cohort with few responders were used in the published TCR repertoire comparisons. Because material was limited, experiments were generally done without replicates.

Sequencer: NextSeq 500. The QIAseq Immune Repertoire RNA Library Kit, Human TCR Panel, was used to prepare TCR libraries from about 15 ng of total RNA. TCR libraries were sequenced on an Illumina NextSeq with a Mid Output V2 kit, and asymmetric 261x41 paired-end reads were used. Each TCR library was diluted to approximately 4.2 nM, after which the TCR libraries were pooled, denatured and loaded at about 1.1 pM. Turning to the authors' computational methods: Processing of the TCR FASTQ files took place in the QIAGEN GeneGlobe Data Analysis Center, and downstream analysis was done in R 3.5.2. Clonality was calculated as one minus Shannon entropy normalized by the log of the number of unique productive sequences. TRA or TRB clonotypes differing in abundance between baseline and M1 were identified within each subset by Fisher exact tests at 5% FDR. Differentially abundant clonotypes were grouped as emerging, expanding, contracting or non-expanding/contracting. Morisita's overlap index was used to measure how much repertoires overlapped between patients. The public reads were reanalyzed by TCRdb: fastp trimming at Q25, MiXCR alignment, in-frame beta chains only. Rows merge per CDR3 protein into single entries with the most common DNA and genes. TCRdb's processing, not the study's, gives the V and J calls here. The sample profile shows 700 or so distinct CDR3 sequences; roughly an eighth of them were found once. The ten largest clones add up to about 54% of the sample.

Four subsets defined by PD-1 and/or TIGIT were sorted from live CD3+CD8+TCRalphabeta+ cells on a BD FACSAria II cell sorter. To characterize how relevant each subset is to anti-PD-1 therapy response, circulating CD8 T cells were sorted into four subsets based on PD-1 and TIGIT expression. For each sorted CD8 T-cell subset, both the TCR alpha and TCR beta chains were sequenced. Peripheral blood was collected at three points: before the first anti-PD-1 injection, after two injections and after four injections. PBMCs were isolated immediately by Ficoll gradient centrifugation. Until use, PBMCs were stored frozen in liquid nitrogen in RPMI containing roughly 20% FCS and around 9.2% DMSO. After thawing, PBMCs were stained with a viability dye plus antibodies against CD3, CD8alpha, TCRalphabeta, PD-1 and TIGIT. The RNeasy Kit was used to extract total RNA, and all samples came in with a RIN above 7. V was cut back by 1 base and J by 3 bases, leaving a gap of 12 bases between them. The CDR3, from cysteine to phenylalanine, totals 15 residues. CDR3 DNA is the only sequence kept; it has 45 bases, read in frame from the first base. CDR1 and CDR2, per the germline V gene (reference sequence), are LNHDA and SQIVND.

This clonotype counts as medium-sized (0.01 to 0.1%). Its binding antigen is unknown. Per-nucleotide qualities are absent, and no much larger clonotype sits a single base away. The sequence was collected from a human donor with melanoma. This specimen was CD8+ T cells from PBMCs, taken at baseline or after one month of anti-PD-1 therapy (not recorded which). Recombination linked TRBV19 to TRBJ1-1; the D gene cannot be resolved reliably. The nucleotides are TGTGCCAGTAGTATAGGGCCAGGAGGATACACTGAAGCTTTCTTT. The translation is CASSIGPGGYTEAFF.